The 8 T cell receptor beta chains below come from one sample, sequenced in a study of blood T cells in healthy people across ages. Primed by a sample-barcoded 5' primer and a J-beta primer mix, a second PCR proceeded for about 6 to 12 cycles. MiXCR, run by TCRdb on the 5' RACE reads, gives a single entry per CDR3 protein. The sample has around 1,600,000 distinct CDR3 sequences, 40% to 45% seen once. Sequencing input: blood. These receptors were obtained from a woman between 18 and 29 years old in good health.

This chain joins TRBV4-3 and TRBJ2-3; a possible D gene is TRBD2 (5 bases). V lost 3 bases and J 3 bases, leaving 10 bases between the germline ends. Germline values: CDR1 LGHNA, CDR2 YSLEER. The CDR3 is 14 amino acids. The CDR3 DNA is TGCGCCAGCAGCCAGTCCGGGGTGACAGATACGCAGTATTTT. Residues: CASSQSGVTDTQYF.

This clonotype was counted between two and nine times. The chain recombines TRBV9 with TRBJ2-1; tentatively, D is TRBD1 (6 bases). Germline V lookup: CDR1 SGDLS, CDR2 YYNGEE. The CDR3 is 15 residues long. V was trimmed by 3 bases and J by 3 bases, leaving 13 bases between them. The CDR3: CASSEGVGFYNEQFF. The CDR3 coding sequence is TGTGCCAGCAGCGAGGGGGTAGGCTTCTACAATGAGCAGTTCTTC.

This clonotype showed up just a few times. This rearrangement joins TRBV11-2 to TRBJ2-1; D remains ambiguous. The CDR3 has 12 residues. Per germline, CDR1 SGHAT and CDR2 FQNNGV. V was shortened by 3 bases and J by 9 bases, with 9 bases between the two germline ends. For the CDR3, the DNA is TGTGCCAGCAGCTTGTTGGTGTCTGAGCAGTTCTTC. It encodes CASSLLVSEQFF.

This clonotype appeared many times. The CDR3 reads CAIRSGQGGSDTQYF. Written as DNA, the CDR3 is TGTGCCATCAGAAGCGGACAGGGGGGATCAGATACGCAGTATTTT. The chain is built from TRBV10-3 and TRBJ2-3; TRBD1 aligns across 10 bases. The CDR3 has 15 amino acids. V dropped 6 bases and J dropped 4; count of bases not matched to a gene: 7. From germline, CDR1 is ENHRY and CDR2 SYGVKD.

This sequence joins TRBV20-1 and TRBJ2-1; D not resolved. Looked up from germline, CDR1 is DFQATT and CDR2 is SNEGSKA (reference sequence). The CDR3 runs 16 residues. V was cut by 0 bases and J by 1 base, with 13 bases left in between. This CDR3 is CSARDVLAVSYNEQFF. The CDR3 DNA reads as TGCAGTGCTAGAGATGTCCTGGCGGTTTCCTACAATGAGCAGTTCTTC.

The J gene is TRBJ1-2, the V gene TRBV4-1, with TRBD1 matching 10 bases. This CDR3 has 19 amino acids. From germline, CDR1 is MGHRA and CDR2 YSYEKL. The V segment lost 1 base and the J segment 4 bases; nucleotides outside the gene matches: 15. CDR3 residues: CASSQAGGGTGVNFYGYTF. The CDR3 DNA reads TGCGCCAGCAGCCAAGCGGGGGGTGGGACAGGGGTCAATTTCTATGGCTACACCTTC.

This clonotype was detected a few times. The rearrangement links TRBV7-2 to TRBJ1-4; the D is unclear. V lost 4 bases and J 8 bases, leaving 26 bases between the germline ends. The V gene's germline CDR1 is SGHTA and CDR2 FQGNSA. This CDR3 has 18 amino acids. CDR3 sequence (DNA): TGTGCCAGCAGCTCGAAAACTAGCTTTCGGAGACTCGGCGAAAAACTGTTTTTT. It translates to CASSSKTSFRRLGEKLFF.

The chain is built from TRBV20-1 and TRBJ2-7, with D perhaps given as TRBD1 or TRBD2 (5 bases each). The DNA end is more similar to TRBJ2-5, so the J call may be wrong. CDR1 and CDR2 from the germline V gene are DFQATT and SNEGSKA (reference sequence). The CDR3 is 13 residues long. CDR3 nucleotide sequence: TGCAGTGCTAGGGGGGACGCGGCGGAGACCCAGTACTTC. Amino acids: CSARGDAAETQYF.